Included here is one T cell receptor (beta chain) sequence, with context. Its antigen is not known. The repertoire was sequenced with immunoSEQ multiplex PCR; TCRdb's copy has only in-frame clones and lacks some. The sample lists about 200,000 clones, over 85% seen once, with about 1% in the top ten. The data were taken from a study of T cell responses to AZD1222 COVID-19 vaccine. General observations from the study: Of spike-specific TCRs, nearly half reportedly target regions left unmutated in variants. Baseline testing showed seropositivity in only a handful of AZD1222 recipients. No repertoire was sampled before or during the peak T cell response, only after it.

The CDR3 totals 12 residues. Germline CDR1 SGHDT, CDR2 YYEEEE. V shed 0 bases and J shed 13 bases, with 8 bases lying between them. The chain carries TRBV5-6 and TRBJ1-6; a possible D gene is TRBD1 (5 bases). This sample comprised peripheral blood, obtained 28 days after the second AZD1222 dose. The clonotype was recovered from an adult who received the AZD1222 COVID-19 vaccine. CDR3 sequence (DNA): TGTGCCAGCAGCTTGGTGGGGGTGCCCCTCCACTTT. It yields the protein CASSLVGVPLHF.